A selection of T cell receptor beta chains follows, all from one sample in a study of T cell responses to AZD1222 COVID-19 vaccine. Clones were read by immunoSEQ multiplex PCR, and TCRdb kept only the in-frame ones, dropping some. The table shows roughly 120,000 clones, with roughly 90% occurring only once. The source was peripheral blood, collected 28 days after the second AZD1222 dose. The receptors shown here come from an adult who received the AZD1222 COVID-19 vaccine. Each CDR3 is given with its conserved first and last residue. The D gene is left open where the match is weak. Size values are once, few and many counts, or a class for expanded clones, and some rows have none.

j_call | d_call | clone_size | v_call | cdr3_nt | cdr3_aa
TRBJ1-2 | . | once | TRBV18 | TGTGCCAGCTCACCCCGGACCGACCTGACATACTATGGCTACACCTTC | CASSPRTDLTYYGYTF
TRBJ1-5 | . | . | TRBV28 | TGTGCCAGCAGTTTAGGTAGCAATCAGCCCCAGCATTTT | CASSLGSNQPQHF
TRBJ2-5 | . | . | TRBV11-2 | TGTGCCAGCAGCTTATGGGCTCAAGAGACCCAGTACTTC | CASSLWAQETQYF
TRBJ2-2 | . | . | TRBV27 | TGTGCCAGCAGTTTATCCTTGGCCCACACCGGGGAGCTGTTTTTT | CASSLSLAHTGELFF
TRBJ1-6 | . | . | TRBV5-4 | TGTGCCAGCAGCTTTACAGGGAGCTCACCCCTCCACTTT | CASSFTGSSPLHF
TRBJ2-1 | TRBD2 | once | TRBV2 | TGTGCCACCCAGGGATACGGGGGGTCCTACAATGAGCAGTTCTTC | CATQGYGGSYNEQFF
TRBJ1-2 | . | . | TRBV29-1 | TGCAGCGTTGCCGGATTAAATGGCTACACCTTC | CSVAGLNGYTF
TRBJ1-1 | . | . | TRBV27 | TGTGCCAGCAGATCTGGAGGGGTCATGAACACTGAAGCTTTCTTT | CASRSGGVMNTEAFF
TRBJ2-1 | TRBD2 | once | TRBV4-1 | TGCGCCAGCAGCCAAGTCAGCGGGGGTGTAAATGAGCAGTTCTTC | CASSQVSGGVNEQFF
TRBJ2-5 | . | once | TRBV5-6 | TGTGCCAGCAGCCCGCAGCTTGGGCAGCAAGAGACCCAGTACTTC | CASSPQLGQQETQYF
TRBJ1-1 | . | . | TRBV19 | TGTGCCAGTAGTACCATAATCGGGTACAACACTGAAGCTTTCTTT | CASSTIIGYNTEAFF
TRBJ1-5 | . | . | TRBV2 | TGTGCCAGCAGTGAAGAACCCTTAGGCTTCAGGCAGCCCCAGCATTTT | CASSEEPLGFRQPQHF
TRBJ1-1 | TRBD1 | . | TRBV4-1 | TGCGCCAGCAGCCGGGGACAGGGGTGGAACACTGAAGCTTTCTTT | CASSRGQGWNTEAFF
TRBJ2-3 | . | . | TRBV19 | TGTGCCAGTAGTATATCTCACTTAGCAGATACGCAGTATTTT | CASSISHLADTQYF
TRBJ1-2 | TRBD1 | once | TRBV11-2 | TGTGCCAGCAGCTACGACAGGGGGCTTGGCTACACCTTC | CASSYDRGLGYTF
TRBJ2-1 | TRBD1 | once | TRBV11-3 | TGTGCCAGCAGCTTGCACAGGGGGCGGAATGAGCAGTTCTTC | CASSLHRGRNEQFF
TRBJ1-1 | . | once | TRBV19 | TGTGCCAGTAGTATCGGGGGAGGGAGTACTGAAGCTTTCTTT | CASSIGGGSTEAFF
TRBJ1-5 | . | . | TRBV12-3/TRBV12-4 | TGTGCCAGCAGTCCCGAGGTGAATCAGCCCCAGCATTTT | CASSPEVNQPQHF
TRBJ2-7 | TRBD1 | . | TRBV28 | TGTGCCAGCAGTGGGGACAGGTCGAAAGAGTACTTC | CASSGDRSKEYF
TRBJ2-2 | . | . | TRBV3-1/TRBV3-2 | TGTGCCAGCAGAACTACAGGGATGAACACCGGGGAGCTGTTTTTT | CASRTTGMNTGELFF
TRBJ1-2 | . | . | TRBV7-6 | TGTGCCAGCAGCTTAGGGGGCCCTTCTAATGGCTACACCTTC | CASSLGGPSNGYTF
TRBJ2-5 | TRBD2 | . | TRBV7-2 | TGTGCCAGCAGCCGTCCGGGACTAGCGAAGGAGACCCAGTACTTC | CASSRPGLAKETQYF
TRBJ1-5 | . | . | TRBV16 | TGTGCCAGCAGCCAATCAGGGCAGAGCAATCAGCCCCAGCATTTT | CASSQSGQSNQPQHF
TRBJ2-3 | . | . | TRBV19 | TGTGCCAGTAGCCCCCGGCAGACAGATACGCAGTATTTT | CASSPRQTDTQYF
TRBJ2-5 | TRBD2 | . | TRBV18 | TGTGCCAGCTCACCACGAGCGGGGGAGACCCAGTACTTC | CASSPRAGETQYF
TRBJ2-7 | TRBD1 | . | TRBV27 | TGTGCCAGCAGTCCAACATCGACAGGGGGATTATTAAACGAGCAGTACTTC | CASSPTSTGGLLNEQYF
TRBJ2-1 | . | . | TRBV18 | TGTGCCAGCTCATCCCTTCCTAATTCGCAGGATGAGCAGTTCTTC | CASSSLPNSQDEQFF
TRBJ2-1 | TRBD1 | . | TRBV10-3 | TGTGCCATTTCCCCGGGACAGGGCTACGAGGAGCAGTTCTTC | CAISPGQGYEEQFF
TRBJ2-7 | . | once | TRBV6-5 | TGTGCCAGTCACTCAGGGAGTCCTCCCTACGAGCAGTACTTC | CASHSGSPPYEQYF
TRBJ2-2 | TRBD1 | . | TRBV7-9 | TGTGCCAGCACGCAAAACCTTGGACAGGGATCCGCCGGGGAGCTGTTTTTT | CASTQNLGQGSAGELFF
TRBJ2-1 | TRBD2 | . | TRBV2 | TGTGCCAGCAGTGAACTAGCGGCCCGTTACAATGAGCAGTTCTTC | CASSELAARYNEQFF
TRBJ2-2 | . | . | TRBV10-3 | TGTGCCATCAGTGAGTCCAGCCTAGCCGGGAACACCGGGGAGCTGTTTTTT | CAISESSLAGNTGELFF
TRBJ2-1 | . | . | TRBV5-4 | TGTGCCAGCAGCCAGGACTTAAGCTCCTACAATGAGCAGTTCTTC | CASSQDLSSYNEQFF
TRBJ1-1 | . | . | TRBV29-1 | TGCAGCGCCAGACCCCAATCATACACTGAAGCTTTCTTT | CSARPQSYTEAFF
TRBJ1-6 | . | . | TRBV25-1 | TGTGCCAGCAGTGAAGGGTACTATAATTCACCCCTCCACTTT | CASSEGYYNSPLHF
TRBJ2-7 | . | . | TRBV7-9 | TGTGCCAGCAGCTACCCAGGGCAGGGCTCCTACGAGCAGTACTTC | CASSYPGQGSYEQYF
TRBJ1-2 | . | . | TRBV6-1 | TGTGCCAGCAGTGAAGCTAGAGGGAACTATGGCTACACCTTC | CASSEARGNYGYTF
TRBJ1-5 | . | . | TRBV28 | TGTGCCAGCAGTTTCGGTAAAGGCGTGAGCAATCAGCCCCAGCATTTT | CASSFGKGVSNQPQHF
TRBJ2-1 | TRBD2 | . | TRBV28 | TGTGCCAGCGACCGGGGAGCGGGAGGACGCAATGAGCAGTTCTTC | CASDRGAGGRNEQFF
TRBJ2-3 | . | . | TRBV24-1 | TGTGCCACCCGGGACACCTACACAGATACGCAGTATTTT | CATRDTYTDTQYF
TRBJ1-3 | . | few | TRBV6-5 | TGTGCCAGCAGCGACTCACGGTCCTCTGGAAACACCATATATTTT | CASSDSRSSGNTIYF
TRBJ1-1 | . | . | TRBV29-1 | TGCAGCGCCCAACACCGACAGGTTTCCACGAGGACTGAAGCTTTCTTT | CSAQHRQVSTRTEAFF
TRBJ1-1 | . | . | TRBV11-3 | TGTGCCAGCAGGTCAGGGGCGGGTGAAGCTTTCTTT | CASRSGAGEAFF
TRBJ2-1 | . | few | TRBV24-1 | TGTGCCACGGGACAATTGGGGCTCTATGAGCAGTTCTTC | CATGQLGLYEQFF
TRBJ2-7 | . | . | TRBV6-5 | TGTGCCAGCAGTTACATGCCAGGGCAAACCTACGAGCAGTACTTC | CASSYMPGQTYEQYF